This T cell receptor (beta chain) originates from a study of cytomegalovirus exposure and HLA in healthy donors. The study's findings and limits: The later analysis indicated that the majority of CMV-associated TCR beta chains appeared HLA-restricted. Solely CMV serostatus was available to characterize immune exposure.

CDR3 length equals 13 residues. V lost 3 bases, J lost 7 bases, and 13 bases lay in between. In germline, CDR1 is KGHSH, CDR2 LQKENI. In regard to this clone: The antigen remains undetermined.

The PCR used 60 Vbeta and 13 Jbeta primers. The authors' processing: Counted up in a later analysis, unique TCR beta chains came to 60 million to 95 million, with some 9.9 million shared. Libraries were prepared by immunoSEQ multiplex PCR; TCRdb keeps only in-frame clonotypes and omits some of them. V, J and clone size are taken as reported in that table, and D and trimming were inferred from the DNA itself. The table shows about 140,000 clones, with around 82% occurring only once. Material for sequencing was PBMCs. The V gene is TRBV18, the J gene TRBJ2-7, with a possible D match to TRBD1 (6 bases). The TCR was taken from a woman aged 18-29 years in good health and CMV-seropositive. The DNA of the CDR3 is TGTGCCAGCTCACCGCAGGGGCGCTGGGAGCAGTACTTC. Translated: CASSPQGRWEQYF.